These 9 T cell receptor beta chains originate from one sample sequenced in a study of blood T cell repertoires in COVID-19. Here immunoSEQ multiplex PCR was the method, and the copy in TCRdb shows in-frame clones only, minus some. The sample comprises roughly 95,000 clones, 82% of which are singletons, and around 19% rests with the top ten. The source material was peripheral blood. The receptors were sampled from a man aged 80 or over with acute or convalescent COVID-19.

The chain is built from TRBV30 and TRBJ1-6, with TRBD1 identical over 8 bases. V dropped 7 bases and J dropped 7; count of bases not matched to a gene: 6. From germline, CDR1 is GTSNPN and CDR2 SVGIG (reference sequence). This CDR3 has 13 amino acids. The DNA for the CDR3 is TGTGCCTCCCCCCGGACAGGGAATTCACCCCTCCACTTT. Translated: CASPRTGNSPLHF.

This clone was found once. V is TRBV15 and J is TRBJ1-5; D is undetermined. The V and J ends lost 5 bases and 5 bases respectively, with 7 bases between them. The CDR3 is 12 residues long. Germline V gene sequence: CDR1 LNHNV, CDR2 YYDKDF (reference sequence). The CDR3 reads CATSGGDQPQHF. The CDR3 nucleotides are TGTGCCACCAGCGGAGGAGATCAGCCCCAGCATTTT.

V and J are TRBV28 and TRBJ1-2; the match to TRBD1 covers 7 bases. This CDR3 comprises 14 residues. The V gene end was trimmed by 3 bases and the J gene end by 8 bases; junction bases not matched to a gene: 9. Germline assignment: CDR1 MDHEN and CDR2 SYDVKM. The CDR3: CASSFLPTGAGYTF. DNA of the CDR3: TGTGCCAGCAGTTTCCTACCAACAGGGGCCGGCTACACCTTC.

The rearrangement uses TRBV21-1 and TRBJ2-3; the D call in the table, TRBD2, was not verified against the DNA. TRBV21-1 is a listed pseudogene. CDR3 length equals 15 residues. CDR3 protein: CASSTASEGTDTQYF. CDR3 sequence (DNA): TGTGCCAGCAGCACAGCTAGCGAGGGCACAGATACGCAGTATTTT.

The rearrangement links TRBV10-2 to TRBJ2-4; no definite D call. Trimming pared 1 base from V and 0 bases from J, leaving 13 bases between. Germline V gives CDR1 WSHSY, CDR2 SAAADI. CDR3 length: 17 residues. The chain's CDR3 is CASSEWPETSAKNIQYF. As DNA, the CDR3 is TGCGCCAGCAGTGAGTGGCCGGAGACCTCAGCCAAAAACATTCAGTACTTC.

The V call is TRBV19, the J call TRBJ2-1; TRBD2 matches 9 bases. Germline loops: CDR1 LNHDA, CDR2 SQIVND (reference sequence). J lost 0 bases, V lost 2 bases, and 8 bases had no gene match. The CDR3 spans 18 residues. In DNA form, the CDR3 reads TGTGCCAGTAGTATATCCCTAGCGGGAAGTAGCTCCTACAATGAGCAGTTCTTC. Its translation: CASSISLAGSSSYNEQFF.

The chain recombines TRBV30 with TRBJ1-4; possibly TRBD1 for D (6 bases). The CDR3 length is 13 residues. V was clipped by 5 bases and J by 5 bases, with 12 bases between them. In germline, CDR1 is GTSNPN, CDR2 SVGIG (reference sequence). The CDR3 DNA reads TGTGCCTGGGAGAGGGGGTCCAATGAAAAACTGTTTTTT. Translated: CAWERGSNEKLFF.

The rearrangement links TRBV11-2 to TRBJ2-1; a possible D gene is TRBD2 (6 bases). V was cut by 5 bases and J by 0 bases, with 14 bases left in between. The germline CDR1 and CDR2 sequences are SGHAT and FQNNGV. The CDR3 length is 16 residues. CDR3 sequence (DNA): TGTGCCAGCAGCCAACTGGGGAGGAGCTCCTACAATGAGCAGTTCTTC. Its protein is CASSQLGRSSYNEQFF.

The CDR3 DNA is TGTGCCAGCTCTGCAGGTAATCAGCCCCAGCATTTT. It codes for CASSAGNQPQHF. The rearrangement uses TRBV18 and TRBJ1-5, with D unresolved. Trimming cost V 6 bases and J 4 bases, with 7 bases left between them. The germline CDR1 and CDR2 sequences are KGHSH and LQKENI. The CDR3 is 12 residues long.